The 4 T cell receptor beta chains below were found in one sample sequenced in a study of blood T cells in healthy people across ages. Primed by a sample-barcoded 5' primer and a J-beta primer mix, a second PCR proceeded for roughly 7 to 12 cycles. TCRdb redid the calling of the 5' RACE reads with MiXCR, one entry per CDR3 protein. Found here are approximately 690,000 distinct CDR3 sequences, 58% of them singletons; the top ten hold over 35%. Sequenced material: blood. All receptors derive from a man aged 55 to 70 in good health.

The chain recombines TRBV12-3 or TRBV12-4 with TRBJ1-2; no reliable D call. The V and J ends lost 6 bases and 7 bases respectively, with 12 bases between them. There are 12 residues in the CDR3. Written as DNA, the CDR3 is TGTGCCAGCAGATCCGACAATCCTGGCTACACCTTC. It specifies CASRSDNPGYTF.

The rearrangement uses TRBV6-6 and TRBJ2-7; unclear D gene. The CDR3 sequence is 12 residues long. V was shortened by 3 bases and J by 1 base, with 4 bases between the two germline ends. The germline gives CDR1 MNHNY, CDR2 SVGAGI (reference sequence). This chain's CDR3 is CASSYESYEQYF. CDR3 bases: TGTGCCAGCAGTTATGAGTCCTACGAGCAGTACTTC.

CDR3 sequence: CASSLALGQGSDEQFF. CDR3 sequence (DNA): TGTGCCAGCAGCTTAGCGCTAGGACAGGGGTCGGATGAGCAGTTCTTC. The chain combines TRBV7-7 with TRBJ2-1; 9 nucleotides agree with TRBD1. The germline gives CDR1 SSHAT, CDR2 FNYEAQ (reference sequence). CDR3 length: 16 amino acids. The ends lost 0 bases at V and 8 bases at J; junction bases unmatched: 8.

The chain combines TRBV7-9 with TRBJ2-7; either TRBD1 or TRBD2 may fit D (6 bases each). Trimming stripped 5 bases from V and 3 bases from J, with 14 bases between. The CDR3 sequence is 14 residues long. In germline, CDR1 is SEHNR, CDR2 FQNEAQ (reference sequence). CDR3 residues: CASSPGAGYYEQYF. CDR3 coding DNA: TGTGCCAGCAGCCCGGGGGCAGGGTACTACGAGCAGTACTTC. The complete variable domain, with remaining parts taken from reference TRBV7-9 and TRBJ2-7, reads DTGVSQNPRHKITKRGQNVTFRCDPISEHNRLYWYRQTLGQGPEFLTYFQNEAQLEKSRLLSDRFSAERPKGSFSTLEIQRTEQGDSAMYLCASSPGAGYYEQYFGPGTRLTVT.